This TCR beta chain was observed in a study of cytomegalovirus exposure and HLA in healthy donors. Study background: As released early, the data held 80 million to 90 million unique TCRs from HLA-typed donors.

V lost 2 bases, J lost 5 bases, and 13 bases lay in between. CDR3 size: 14 residues. Germline lookup yields CDR1 MDHEN and CDR2 SYDVKM. About this clone: The antigen is unknown.

Study results and limitations: Available immune exposure information was restricted to CMV serostatus only.

Primers for the PCR totalled 60 Vbeta and 13 Jbeta. Measured with immunoSEQ multiplex PCR; TCRdb has only the in-frame clones, and not every one. The table has around 150,000 clones, roughly 80% seen once. The V gene is TRBV28, the J gene TRBJ2-7; D possibly corresponds to TRBD1 (5 bases). This clonotype originated in a man aged 40-49 years in good health and CMV-seronegative. Sequences were obtained from PBMCs. CDR3 loop: CASSLPLDMNEQYF. The CDR3 bases are TGTGCCAGCAGTTTACCTCTGGACATGAACGAGCAGTACTTC.